Following are 13 T cell receptor beta chains from one sample sequenced in a study of blood T cell repertoires in COVID-19. The table came from immunoSEQ multiplex PCR; TCRdb's copy has only in-frame clones and leaves some out. The table lists about 84,000 clones, over 70% of them singletons, with about 42% in the top ten. Sequencing input: peripheral blood. These receptors were obtained from an elderly man with active or convalescent COVID-19.

This clone was counted between two and nine times. The chain combines TRBV14 with TRBJ1-4, with a tentative D call TRBD1 (6 bases). The CDR3 has 14 residues. V was shortened by 2 bases and J by 8 bases, with 12 bases between the two germline ends. Per germline, CDR1 SGHDN and CDR2 FVKESK. CDR3 region: CASSQQGWREKLFF. CDR3 sequence (DNA): TGTGCCAGCAGCCAACAGGGGTGGAGGGAAAAACTGTTTTTT.

The chain uses TRBV2 and TRBJ1-2, with unresolved D. Germline V gene data show CDR1 as SNHLY and CDR2 as FYNNEI. The V and J ends lost 4 bases and 5 bases respectively, with 8 bases between them. The CDR3 contains 12 residues. CDR3: CASSARGYGYTF. CDR3 bases: TGTGCCAGCAGTGCGCGGGGTTATGGCTACACCTTC. Full variable domain (rest looked up from reference TRBV2 and TRBJ1-2): EPEVTQTPSHQVTQMGQEVILRCVPISNHLYFYWYRQILGQKVEFLVSFYNNEISEKSEIFDDQFSVERPDGSNFTLKIRSTKLEDSAMYFCASSARGYGYTFGSGTRLTVV.

This clone was seen only once. V usage is TRBV12-3 or TRBV12-4 and J usage is TRBJ1-1; D is undetermined. The CDR3 runs 12 residues. V lost 0 bases and J lost 8, with 7 bases in between. CDR3 sequence: CASSLARAEAFF. The DNA of the CDR3 is TGTGCCAGCAGTTTAGCGCGGGCGGAAGCTTTCTTT.

The chain is built from TRBV6-5 and TRBJ2-3; 8 bases map to TRBD1. This CDR3 has 14 amino acids. J was trimmed by 3 bases and V by 6 bases; bases with no gene match: 5. Germline loops: CDR1 MNHEY, CDR2 SVGAGI. DNA of the CDR3: TGTGCCAGCAGCCCCCGGACAGGGACAGATACGCAGTATTTT. Protein product: CASSPRTGTDTQYF.

This rearrangement joins TRBV4-1 to TRBJ1-2; 7 bases are a match to TRBD1. Unmatched junction bases numbered 4, after V lost 6 bases and J lost 3 bases. The CDR3 is 13 amino acids. In germline, CDR1 is MGHRA, CDR2 YSYEKL. CDR3 loop: CASRRTGDYGYTF. Written as DNA, the CDR3 is TGCGCCAGCAGACGGACAGGAGACTATGGCTACACCTTC.

The V and J genes are TRBV13 and TRBJ1-6; possible D gene TRBD1, 5 bases. Germline values: CDR1 PRHDT, CDR2 FYEKMQ (reference sequence). The CDR3 loop spans 17 amino acids. Trimming took 0 bases from V and 1 from J, leaving 10 bases between them. The CDR3 is CASSLGSGVSYNSPLHF. CDR3 DNA sequence: TGTGCCAGCAGCTTAGGCTCGGGGGTGTCCTATAATTCACCCCTCCACTTT.

This chain connects TRBV7-8 to TRBJ1-2, with D possibly matching TRBD1 (6 bases). Germline V gene data show CDR1 as SGHVS and CDR2 as FQNEAQ. Trimming took 5 bases from V and 7 from J, leaving 11 bases between them. The CDR3 is 12 amino acids. The CDR3 loop is CASSTDRFGYTF. The CDR3 region has the DNA TGTGCCAGCAGCACAGACAGGTTTGGCTACACCTTC.

The V and J genes are TRBV19 and TRBJ1-1, with no clear D. The germline V gene encodes CDR1 LNHDA and CDR2 SQIVND (reference sequence). The CDR3 has 14 residues. V was clipped by 6 bases and J by 0 bases, with 11 bases between them. The CDR3 DNA reads TGTGCCAGTAGGAGCGAGGGCATGAACACTGAAGCTTTCTTT. Translation gives CASRSEGMNTEAFF.

This chain connects TRBV18 to TRBJ2-7; TRBD1 is a possible D gene (5 bases). There are 18 residues in the CDR3. Trimming shortened V by 0 bases and J by 4 bases, and 22 bases separated the two germline ends. Germline values: CDR1 KGHSH, CDR2 LQKENI. The CDR3, as DNA: TGTGCCAGCTCACCACCGATCTGGGGAACAAGGGGAAATTACGAGCAGTACTTC. Translating gives CASSPPIWGTRGNYEQYF.

The rearrangement joins TRBV2 to TRBJ1-1; the match to TRBD1 covers 8 bases. This CDR3 has 14 residues. The trim removed 4 bases at V and 3 bases at J, leaving 4 bases unmatched. Germline CDR1 reads SNHLY; CDR2 reads FYNNEI. The CDR3 loop is CASSVHRGDTEAFF. CDR3 sequence (DNA): TGTGCCAGCAGTGTCCACAGGGGGGACACTGAAGCTTTCTTT.

The chain carries TRBV5-4 and TRBJ1-3; TRBD1 agrees at 7 bases. CDR3 length equals 14 residues. The germline V gene has CDR1 SGHNT and CDR2 YYREEE (reference sequence). V lost 3 bases and J lost 4; bases outside the gene matches: 4. CDR3 DNA sequence: TGTGCCAGCAGCTACGACAGGGCAGGAAACACCATATATTTT. It encodes CASSYDRAGNTIYF. The complete variable domain, with remaining parts taken from reference TRBV5-4 and TRBJ1-3, reads ETGVTQSPTHLIKTRGQQVTLRCSSQSGHNTVSWYQQALGQGPQFIFQYYREEENGRGNFPPRFSGLQFPNYSSELNVNALELDDSALYLCASSYDRAGNTIYFGEGSWLTVV.

The chain links TRBV6-5 to TRBJ2-3, with D possibly matching TRBD1 (5 bases). Trimming stripped 9 bases from V and 0 bases from J, with 13 bases between. This CDR3 has 14 residues. Germline CDR1 is MNHEY and CDR2 is SVGAGI. Here the CDR3 reads CASLDSRSTDTQYF. The CDR3 DNA reads TGTGCCAGTTTAGACAGCCGAAGCACAGATACGCAGTATTTT.

J is TRBJ2-1 and V is TRBV24-1, with 9 bases aligning to TRBD1. Per the germline V gene, CDR1 is KGHDR and CDR2 is SFDVKD. This CDR3 has 16 amino acids. V shed 3 bases, J shed 9 bases, and the junction held 11 bases outside the gene matches. The CDR3 DNA reads as TGTGCCACCAGTGATGCCGCTGGACAGGGGACAAGTGAGCAGTTCTTC. Amino acids: CATSDAAGQGTSEQFF.